The clone carrying this TCR beta chain occurred many times. The antigen remains unidentified. Time point in this sample: persistent/refractory GD, antithyroid drugs over 5 years with positive TRAb. RNA isolated from PBMCs was used to make the TCR library. The data derive from a study of regulatory T cells in long-lasting Graves disease. Study outcomes and limitations: Persistent Graves' patients had lower TCR diversity than newly diagnosed ones. There were preferences for TRBV28, TRBJ1-2 and TRBJ2-5 in persistent disease.

The germline V gene encodes CDR1 DFQATT and CDR2 SNEGSKA (reference sequence). This CDR3 comprises 12 residues. Trimming removed 4 bases from V and 5 bases from J; junction bases left unmatched: 3. CDR3 regions were amplified by Arm-PCR using iRepertoire HTBI primers to build TCR beta libraries. TCRdb re-called the multiplex PCR reads through MiXCR, storing one row per CDR3 protein. The sample lists some 370,000 distinct CDR3 sequences, roughly 25% occurring once. Source: peripheral blood mononuclear cells (PBMCs), taken when the disease was refractory, from a patient treated with antithyroid drugs. This sequence was found in a woman aged 40 to 55 with Graves disease. The genes are TRBV20-1 and TRBJ2-5, with 8 nucleotides matching TRBD1. The CDR3 is CSATDRAETQYF. CDR3 DNA: TGCAGTGCTACGGACAGGGCCGAGACCCAGTACTTC.